This TCR beta chain stems from a study of blood T cell repertoires in COVID-19. The length of the CDR3 is 15 residues. The trim removed 3 bases at V and 5 bases at J, leaving 7 bases unmatched. CDR1 is SGHDN and CDR2 is FVKESK in the germline V gene. The protocol was immunoSEQ multiplex PCR, while the TCRdb copy is restricted to in-frame clones and leaves out a portion. The data show 180,000 or so clones, roughly 87% seen once. Recovered Cohort 3 donors showed two negative PCRs, clearance, or symptom resolution. Sequenced sample: PBMCs or T cells enriched from blood (not recorded which). This TCR came from a man aged 45-60 years who had recovered from COVID-19. The chain combines TRBV14 with TRBJ2-5, with 9 bases fitting TRBD1. Here the CDR3 DNA reads TGTGCCAGCAGCCACCGGGACAGGGTCAGGGAGACCCAGTACTTC. Encoded protein: CASSHRDRVRETQYF.